This T cell receptor (beta chain) was sequenced during a study of regulatory T cells in long-lasting Graves disease. The study, taken as a whole, reports: Persistent cases favored TRBV28, TRBJ1-2 and TRBJ2-5.

Time point noted: newly diagnosed GD, antithyroid drugs for less than 3 months. With RNA extracted from PBMCs as input, the TCR library was made. The peripheral blood volume drawn was around 10 milliliters, and it was collected into EDTA tubes. This clonotype was observed many times. As yet, its antigen is unknown. This CDR3 is built from 16 residues. Per the germline V gene, CDR1 is SGHRS and CDR2 is YFSETQ. Trimming left V 4 bases short and J 0 bases short, with 17 bases between. In building TCR beta libraries, iRepertoire HTBI primers were used together with Arm-PCR of CDR3 regions. TCRdb reprocessed the multiplex PCR reads with MiXCR, giving one entry per CDR3 protein. This sample has fewer than 400,000 distinct CDR3 sequences, with 18% found just once.

The sequence came from a female donor with Graves disease. The sequencing used peripheral blood mononuclear cells (PBMCs), collected at new diagnosis, from a patient treated with antithyroid drugs. This chain links TRBV5-1 with TRBJ2-7; D remains unclear. The CDR3 is CASSPHSHAPSYEQYF. The CDR3, as DNA: TGCGCCAGCAGCCCCCACAGTCACGCGCCCTCCTACGAGCAGTACTTC.